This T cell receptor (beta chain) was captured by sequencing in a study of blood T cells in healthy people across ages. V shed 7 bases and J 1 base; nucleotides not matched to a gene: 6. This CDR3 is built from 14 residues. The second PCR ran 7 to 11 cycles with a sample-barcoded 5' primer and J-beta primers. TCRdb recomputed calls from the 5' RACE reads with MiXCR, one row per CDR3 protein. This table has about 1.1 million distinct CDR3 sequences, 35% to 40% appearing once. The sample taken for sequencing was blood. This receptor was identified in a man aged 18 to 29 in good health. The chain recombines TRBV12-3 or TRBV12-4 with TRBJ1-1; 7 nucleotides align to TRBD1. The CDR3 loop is CASTLGQSNTEAFF. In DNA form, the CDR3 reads TGTGCCAGCACCTTGGGACAGTCGAACACTGAAGCTTTCTTT.